Included here is one TCR beta chain sequence, with context. Its antigen specificity is not known. No base-level quality is on record; no much larger clone is a single base apart. The data were taken from a study of blood T cell repertoires in COVID-19 (dated by TCRdb to 2018 to 2020). Looking at the study overall: The collaborator samples originated in the United States, Italy and Spain and spanned the acute and convalescent phases of COVID-19. The prospective study material was composed of cDNA or gDNA derived from T cells, B-cell-depleted T cells, or PBMCs. The dataset comprised deeply sampled blood TCRbeta repertoires from subjects exposed to, actively infected with, or recovered from COVID-19. The repertoires were released in a freely available public database intended as a resource for research on the immune response to SARS-CoV-2. The samples were drawn from two sources: the first 160 participants of the ongoing ImmuneRACE study, and fewer than 1,500 subjects contributed by 6 global collaborators. The sample metadata nearly always contained a de-identified subject ID, COVID-19 status, age in years and sex. Where available, HLA class I and class II types were taken from metadata supplied by the sample provider and were not determined by assay-based typing.

General conclusions and limits of the study: The amount of clinical and demographic metadata varied by source and participant and was provided uncurated.

CDR1 and CDR2, looked up from the germline V gene, are MGHRA and YSYEKL. The CDR3 holds 17 amino acids from the cysteine to the phenylalanine. Here the CDR3 DNA is all that survives: 51 bases in frame from base 1. The junction shows trimming of 0 bases on V and 4 bases on J, plus 16 bases between the germline ends. Participants in the prospective study were aged roughly 18 to 100 years, lived in under 30 United States geographic areas, and enrolled through a virtual design. Cohort assignment in the prospective study relied on participant-reported clinical history from a screening survey and a study questionnaire. ImmuneRACE Cohort 3 recovered participants were defined by two consecutive negative NP/OP PCR tests, healthcare professional clearance, or symptom resolution. In the prospective study, mobile phlebotomists collected whole blood, serum and a nasopharyngeal or oropharyngeal swab from each participant. Additional blood draws and questionnaires over an approximately 2-month period could optionally be provided by prospective study participants. Blood samples from the prospective study were shipped frozen or at room temperature prior to DNA extraction.

TCRbeta CDR3 regions were amplified from genomic DNA using the immunoSEQ Assay, a bias-controlled multiplex PCR. The study's own analysis went as follows. The number of nucleated cells in each sample was estimated from the amplification of reference gene primers within the assay. Sequence reads were collapsed and filtered to measure the absolute abundance of every unique TCRbeta CDR3 rearrangement. For each sample, productive Simpson clonality was calculated as the square root of Simpson's diversity index over productive rearrangements. TCRdb's version of the immuneACCESS table is confined to in-frame rearrangements and falls short of the full clone set. An unresolved V gene accounts for under half of the shortfall where checked; the remainder is of unknown origin. Clone size and the V and J calls come from that table; the DNA yielded D and trimming. Within this sample are around 200,000 clones, with 85% of them counted one time only. The top ten clones comprise around 20% of the sample.

Sample: PBMCs or T cells enriched from blood (not recorded which). This receptor was taken from a man aged 35-49 years who had recovered from COVID-19. The chain employs TRBV4-1 and TRBJ1-5, with the D gene call left open. The CDR3 has the sequence CASSQDSGTLGNQPQHF. The sequence in DNA is TGCGCCAGCAGCCAAGATTCGGGAACTTTGGGGAATCAGCCCCAGCATTTT.